This record looks at one TCR beta chain sequence and its context. Its specificity is unknown. The data originate from a study of cytomegalovirus exposure and HLA in healthy donors. Study details: From 150 million to 200 million T cells, an earlier analysis saw 120 million or so unique TCR beta sequences. A data release that came early held around 85 million unique TCRs from HLA-typed donors. Notes on the study in general: Later analysis found that TCR beta chains associated with HLA were more clonally expanded than other, equally common chains.

The primer mix had 60 Vbeta and 13 Jbeta primers. Profiled with immunoSEQ multiplex PCR; TCRdb holds only in-frame clones, not every one. The listing contains about 60,000 clones. Germline trimming cut 6 bases from V and 7 bases from J; bases unmatched to any gene: 11. The germline V gene encodes CDR1 MNHEY and CDR2 SMNVEV (reference sequence). The CDR3 sequence is 15 residues long. The source is a boy younger than 18 in good health and CMV-seronegative. This chain joins TRBV27 and TRBJ1-2, with 10 bases matching TRBD1. Sequencing was done on a sample of PBMCs. The CDR3 nucleotides are TGTGCCAGCAGCTTAGAGGGACAGGGGATAGGTGGCTACACCTTC. Its translation is CASSLEGQGIGGYTF.